These 32 T cell receptor beta chains came from one sample sequenced in a study of PD-1 blockade in classical Hodgkin lymphoma. All trial patients relapsed after autologous stem cell transplantation. Sequencing was performed with immunoSEQ multiplex PCR; in TCRdb, only in-frame clones are kept and a portion is missing. The table includes approximately 73,000 clones, about 93% detected once. This specimen consisted of peripheral blood mononuclear cells (PBMCs), obtained at baseline. These receptors were collected from a human donor with classical Hodgkin lymphoma.

The genes are TRBV30 and TRBJ2-1, with a weak D call TRBD2 (7 bases). Germline V gene sequence: CDR1 GTSNPN, CDR2 SVGIG (reference sequence). The CDR3 runs 12 residues. Trimming removed 3 bases from V and 9 bases from J, with 12 bases in between. The CDR3 DNA follows: TGTGCCTGGAGACCAAGGGGGGGTGAGCAGTTCTTC. Translated: CAWRPRGGEQFF.

The chain recombines TRBV27 with TRBJ2-7, with TRBD1 identical over 7 bases. This CDR3 spans 13 amino acids. Germline V gene sequence: CDR1 MNHEY, CDR2 SMNVEV (reference sequence). The V segment lost 4 bases and the J segment 5 bases; nucleotides outside the gene matches: 5. CDR3 nucleotides: TGTGCCAGCAGTTGGACAGGTTGGAACGAGCAGTACTTC. This sequence encodes CASSWTGWNEQYF.

The rearrangement links TRBV15 to TRBJ2-7, with D perhaps TRBD2 (7 bases). Looked up from germline, CDR1 is LNHNV and CDR2 is YYDKDF (reference sequence). The CDR3 sequence is 16 residues long. V was cut by 3 bases and J by 2 bases, with 17 bases left in between. CDR3 coding DNA: TGTGCCACCAGCAGTAAAGGGGGAGGGCCTGCCTACGAGCAGTACTTC. Its protein is CATSSKGGGPAYEQYF.

The rearrangement joins TRBV12-5 to TRBJ2-1; 7 nucleotides agree with TRBD2. Germline trimming cut 2 bases from V and 8 bases from J; bases unmatched to any gene: 9. The CDR3 runs 15 residues. Germline V lookup: CDR1 LGHNT, CDR2 FRNRAP. CDR3 nucleotides: TGTGCTAGTGGTTTGCAGCGGGGCCCAATTCATGAGCAGTTCTTC. Amino acids: CASGLQRGPIHEQFF.

The J gene is TRBJ2-5, the V gene TRBV19, with 11 bases identical to TRBD1. Germline V CDR1 and CDR2: LNHDA, SQIVND (reference sequence). The V and J ends lost 5 bases and 5 bases, in that order; junction bases with no gene match: 10. The CDR3 runs to 16 residues. The CDR3 DNA sequence: TGTGCCAGTAGTCCCCTCGGACAGGGGGCGAGGGAGACCCAGTACTTC. This sequence encodes CASSPLGQGARETQYF.

V gene TRBV5-1 combines with J gene TRBJ2-5; 8 bases are a match to TRBD1. V gave up 5 bases and J gave up 2 bases; unmatched junction bases: 8. Germline CDR1 and CDR2: SGHRS and YFSETQ. This CDR3 region has 15 residues. The CDR3 DNA is TGCGCCAGCAGTGGACAGGGCCTCGTTCAAGAGACCCAGTACTTC. Amino acid sequence: CASSGQGLVQETQYF.

The rearrangement uses TRBV5-1 and TRBJ2-1; either TRBD1 or TRBD2 may fit D (5 bases each). Per the germline V gene, CDR1 is SGHRS and CDR2 is YFSETQ. The CDR3 has 15 residues. The ends were cut back, 2 bases at V and 7 bases at J, with 16 bases in the middle. The CDR3 protein is CASSFTRGETNEQFF. CDR3 bases: TGCGCCAGCAGCTTTACTAGGGGAGAGACGAATGAGCAGTTCTTC.

The V and J genes are TRBV4-2 and TRBJ2-7; D unclear. The CDR3 covers 13 residues. Germline-derived CDR1 and CDR2 are LGHNA and YNFKEQ. Trimming stripped 0 bases from V and 6 bases from J, with 9 bases between. The CDR3 nucleotides read TGTGCCAGCAGCCAAGATCCAGGTTTCGAGCAGTACTTC. As protein: CASSQDPGFEQYF.

V and J are TRBV2 and TRBJ2-1; D tentatively fits TRBD1 or TRBD2 (5 bases each). Trimming stripped 8 bases from V and 3 bases from J, with 17 bases between. Per the germline V gene, CDR1 is SNHLY and CDR2 is FYNNEI. This CDR3 is 15 amino acids long. The CDR3 bases are TGTGCCAGCTACTCGGGGCGGTACATCTACAATGAGCAGTTCTTC. This codes for CASYSGRYIYNEQFF. The full variable domain, in which reference TRBV2 and TRBJ2-1 provide the parts outside the CDR3, is EPEVTQTPSHQVTQMGQEVILRCVPISNHLYFYWYRQILGQKVEFLVSFYNNEISEKSEIFDDQFSVERPDGSNFTLKIRSTKLEDSAMYFCASYSGRYIYNEQFFGPGTRLTVL.

The chain employs TRBV27 and TRBJ1-2; 11 nucleotides line up with TRBD1. Per the germline V gene, CDR1 is MNHEY and CDR2 is SMNVEV (reference sequence). CDR3 length: 12 residues. The V gene end was trimmed by 6 bases and the J gene end by 14 bases; junction bases not matched to a gene: 8. The CDR3 DNA reads TGTGCCAGCAGGGACAGGGGGCTGGTGGAAACCTTC. It specifies CASRDRGLVETF.

V and J are TRBV19 and TRBJ2-3; 9 bases match TRBD2. The CDR3 sequence is 16 residues long. The germline V gene encodes CDR1 LNHDA and CDR2 SQIVND (reference sequence). Trimming at V came to 6 bases and at J to 6 bases, leaving 13 bases not matched to a gene. As DNA, the CDR3 is TGTGCCAGTAGCAGAATAGGGCTAGCGGGGATGGATACGCAGTATTTT. It translates to CASSRIGLAGMDTQYF. Drawing the rest from reference TRBV19 and TRBJ2-3, the complete variable domain is DGGITQSPKYLFRKEGQNVTLSCEQNLNHDAMYWYRQDPGQGLRLIYYSQIVNDFQKGDIAEGYSVSREKKESFPLTVTSAQKNPTAFYLCASSRIGLAGMDTQYFGPGTRLTVL.

A few counts support this clone. The chain combines TRBV7-3 with TRBJ2-2; 7 nucleotides align to TRBD1. The V gene's germline CDR1 is SGHTA and CDR2 FQGTGA. V lost 5 bases to trimming and J lost 4 bases; unmatched junction nucleotides: 7. The CDR3 runs 15 residues. The CDR3 protein is CASSVLQGITGELFF. The CDR3 region has the DNA TGTGCCAGCAGCGTACTACAGGGGATCACCGGGGAGCTGTTTTTT.

The chain recombines TRBV2 with TRBJ1-1, with TRBD1 matching over 10 bases. The CDR3 is 16 amino acids. The junction had 11 bases not matched to a gene; V was cut back by 8 bases and J by 2 bases. The germline gives CDR1 SNHLY, CDR2 FYNNEI. The CDR3 loop is CASEEGTGDENTEAFF. The CDR3 DNA reads as TGTGCCAGCGAGGAGGGGACAGGGGACGAAAACACTGAAGCTTTCTTT.

The chain uses TRBV18 and TRBJ1-4; D not resolved. V lost 1 base and J 2 bases, leaving 8 bases between the germline ends. The germline V gene encodes CDR1 KGHSH and CDR2 LQKENI. CDR3 length: 15 residues. The CDR3 is CASSPRQTTNEKLFF. The CDR3 DNA sequence: TGTGCCAGCTCACCACGGCAGACCACTAATGAAAAACTGTTTTTT.

The genes are TRBV2 and TRBJ2-3, with 8 bases that match TRBD2. CDR3 length equals 16 residues. The V segment lost 9 bases and the J segment 4 bases; nucleotides outside the gene matches: 15. CDR1 and CDR2 (germline): SNHLY, FYNNEI. The CDR3 protein is CASASSAGGLADTQYF. CDR3 coding DNA: TGTGCCAGTGCATCTTCTGCGGGAGGTTTAGCAGATACGCAGTATTTT.

CDR3 nucleotide sequence: TGTGCCAGCAGCCCCGGGACTAGCGGGGGCTACGAGCAGTACTTC. It encodes CASSPGTSGGYEQYF. The chain joins TRBV7-3 to TRBJ2-7; 14 bases agree with TRBD2. Losses at the gene ends were 5 bases for V and 3 bases for J; bases not matched to a gene: 3. The CDR3 consists of 15 residues. Germline CDR1 and CDR2: SGHTA and FQGTGA. The full variable domain, in which reference TRBV7-3 and TRBJ2-7 provide the parts outside the CDR3, is GAGVSQTPSNKVTEKGKYVELRCDPISGHTALYWYRQSLGQGPEFLIYFQGTGAADDSGLPNDRFFAVRPEGSVSTLKIQRTERGDSAVYLCASSPGTSGGYEQYFGPGTRLTVT.

The V and J genes are TRBV7-8 and TRBJ1-2; D ambiguous. This CDR3 is 13 amino acids long. V was cut by 2 bases and J by 4 bases, with 8 bases left in between. Germline values: CDR1 SGHVS, CDR2 FQNEAQ. DNA of the CDR3: TGTGCCAGCAGCTTAACCAGTGGCTATGGCTACACCTTC. Its translation: CASSLTSGYGYTF.

The J gene is TRBJ2-7, the V gene TRBV2; weak D call: TRBD2 (6 bases). V gave up 7 bases and J gave up 2 bases, with 12 bases separating them. This CDR3 is 13 amino acids long. CDR1 is SNHLY and CDR2 is FYNNEI in the germline V gene. CDR3: CASNSPGAYEQYF. The DNA of the CDR3 is TGTGCCAGCAATTCCCCGGGGGCCTACGAGCAGTACTTC.

CDR3: CASSAAANGNIQYF. The CDR3 bases are TGCGCCAGCAGCGCCGCGGCTAACGGAAACATTCAGTACTTC. The chain links TRBV4-1 to TRBJ2-4; D remains ambiguous. Per germline, CDR1 MGHRA and CDR2 YSYEKL. V was shortened by 5 bases and J by 6 bases, with 14 bases between the two germline ends. CDR3 length equals 14 residues.

The V call is TRBV27, the J call TRBJ2-7; D gene unclear. The V gene lost 5 bases and the J gene lost 7 bases, with 12 bases spanning the gap. The CDR3 consists of 12 residues. Per the germline V gene, CDR1 is MNHEY and CDR2 is SMNVEV (reference sequence). CDR3 nucleotides: TGTGCCAGCAGTCCCACTGGAGCGGAGCAGTACTTC. Translated: CASSPTGAEQYF.

The J gene is TRBJ1-5, the V gene TRBV28; a weak D match, TRBD1 (5 bases). CDR3 size: 14 residues. The V end was cut by 2 bases, the J end by 2 bases, with 7 bases between. Germline loops: CDR1 MDHEN, CDR2 SYDVKM. Here the CDR3 reads CASSLRGGNQPQHF. The CDR3 DNA is TGTGCCAGCAGTTTAAGAGGGGGCAATCAGCCCCAGCATTTT.

The J gene is TRBJ2-1, the V gene TRBV7-3; TRBD2 agrees at 10 bases. This CDR3 comprises 17 residues. V shed 5 bases and J 9 bases; nucleotides not matched to a gene: 16. From germline, CDR1 is SGHTA and CDR2 FQGTGA. CDR3 sequence reads: CASSKRLAGDRPPEQFF. The CDR3 region has the DNA TGTGCCAGCAGCAAAAGACTAGCGGGTGATCGGCCCCCTGAGCAGTTCTTC.

This clone has just a few counts. The chain has TRBV6-5 and TRBJ2-2; D possibly corresponds to TRBD2 (6 bases). This CDR3 spans 14 amino acids. V was pared by 7 bases and J by 6 bases, with 15 bases between. Germline V lookup: CDR1 MNHEY, CDR2 SVGAGI. The CDR3 DNA sequence: TGTGCCAGCACCAAAGGGCGGGGTTCCGGGGAGCTGTTTTTT. It encodes CASTKGRGSGELFF.

The rearrangement links TRBV11-2 to TRBJ2-1; D is unresolved. CDR1 and CDR2 from the germline V gene are SGHAT and FQNNGV. The CDR3 covers 11 residues. Trimming removed 5 bases at V and 5 bases at J, with 4 bases between. The DNA of the CDR3 is TGTGCCAGCAGCCCAAACAATGAGCAGTTCTTC. It encodes CASSPNNEQFF.

The chain uses TRBV6-1 and TRBJ2-1; weak D call: TRBD1 (5 bases). The CDR3 runs 14 residues. Germline V gene sequence: CDR1 MNHNS, CDR2 SASEGT. The CDR3 nucleotides read TGTGCGAGTAAGGGGCTATCATCCTACAATGAGCAGTTCTTC. It specifies CASKGLSSYNEQFF.

J is TRBJ1-6 and V is TRBV7-9, with D hard to call. Germline values: CDR1 SEHNR, CDR2 FQNEAQ (reference sequence). The CDR3 totals 13 residues. The V gene lost 5 bases and the J gene lost 10 bases, with 12 bases spanning the gap. The CDR3 spells CASSPGLNSPLHF. In DNA form, the CDR3 reads TGTGCCAGCAGCCCCGGACTAAACTCACCCCTCCACTTT.

J is TRBJ1-2 and V is TRBV30; 8 positions agree with TRBD1. This CDR3 has 14 amino acids. Germline assignment: CDR1 GTSNPN and CDR2 SVGIG (reference sequence). J gave up 5 bases and V 3 bases, and 8 bases lay outside the gene matches. The CDR3 DNA reads as TGTGCCTGGAGCCCCGGACAGGGTAAATATGGCTACACCTTC. It encodes CAWSPGQGKYGYTF.

The chain couples TRBV18 to TRBJ1-5; D not certain. The CDR3 runs to 14 residues. Per germline, CDR1 KGHSH and CDR2 LQKENI. Between the trimmed V and J ends, which lost 3 bases and 6 bases, there was a span of 12 bases. The CDR3 is CASSPSGSGQPQHF. CDR3 nucleotides: TGTGCCAGCTCACCCTCGGGTTCTGGTCAGCCCCAGCATTTT.

The rearrangement links TRBV5-1 to TRBJ2-1, with 9 bases identical to TRBD1. Germline V gene lookup returns CDR1 SGHRS and CDR2 YFSETQ. This CDR3 has 17 residues. The V gene end was trimmed by 3 bases and the J gene end by 6 bases; junction bases not matched to a gene: 13. Here the CDR3 reads CASSSGTGLRTANEQFF. CDR3 sequence (DNA): TGCGCCAGCAGCTCAGGGACAGGGTTAAGGACCGCCAATGAGCAGTTCTTC.

The V gene is TRBV5-6, the J gene TRBJ2-3; D gene ambiguous. The CDR3 covers 11 residues. V dropped 0 bases and J dropped 6 bases, with 2 bases sitting between them. Germline V gene data show CDR1 as SGHDT and CDR2 as YYEEEE. This chain's CDR3 is CASSLGDTQYF. CDR3 bases: TGTGCCAGCAGCTTGGGGGATACGCAGTATTTT.

V is TRBV4-1 and J is TRBJ2-7; D ambiguous. CDR3 length equals 13 residues. Germline V lookup: CDR1 MGHRA, CDR2 YSYEKL. With 0 bases removed from V and 3 bases from J, the gap between germline ends came to 6 bases. The CDR3 loop reads CASSQEHLYEQYF. As DNA, the CDR3 is TGCGCCAGCAGCCAAGAACACCTCTACGAGCAGTACTTC.

The sample holds one count of this clone. The rearrangement uses TRBV4-1 and TRBJ2-3; 10 bases align to TRBD2. Germline V gene sequence: CDR1 MGHRA, CDR2 YSYEKL. The CDR3 has 18 amino acids. Trimming removed 0 bases from V and 2 bases from J; junction bases left unmatched: 8. For the CDR3, the DNA is TGCGCCAGCAGCCAAGAAAGTAGCGGGGGGATCACCACAGATACGCAGTATTTT. Translating gives CASSQESSGGITTDTQYF.